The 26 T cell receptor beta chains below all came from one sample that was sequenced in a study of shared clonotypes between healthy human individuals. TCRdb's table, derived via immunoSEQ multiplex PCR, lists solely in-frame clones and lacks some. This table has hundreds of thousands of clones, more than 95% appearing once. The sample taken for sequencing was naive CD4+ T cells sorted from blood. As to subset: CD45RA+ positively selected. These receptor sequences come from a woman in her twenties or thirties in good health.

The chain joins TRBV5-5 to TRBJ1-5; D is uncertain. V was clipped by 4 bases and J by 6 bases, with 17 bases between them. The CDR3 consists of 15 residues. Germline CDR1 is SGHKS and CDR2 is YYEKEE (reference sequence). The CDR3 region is CASSIGTLAVQPQHF. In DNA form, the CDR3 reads TGTGCCAGCAGCATTGGTACGTTGGCGGTTCAGCCCCAGCATTTT.

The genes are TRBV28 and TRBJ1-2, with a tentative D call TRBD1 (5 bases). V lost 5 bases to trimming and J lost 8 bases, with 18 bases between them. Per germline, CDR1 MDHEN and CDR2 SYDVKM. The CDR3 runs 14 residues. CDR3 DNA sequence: TGTGCCAGCAGTGCGGACACGTTGGGTCGGGGCTACACCTTC. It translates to CASSADTLGRGYTF.

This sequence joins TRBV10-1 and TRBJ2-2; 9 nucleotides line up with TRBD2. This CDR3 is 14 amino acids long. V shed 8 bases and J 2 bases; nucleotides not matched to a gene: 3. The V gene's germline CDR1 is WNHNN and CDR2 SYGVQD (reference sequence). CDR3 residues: CASGLAGNTGELFF. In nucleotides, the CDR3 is TGCGCCAGCGGTCTAGCGGGAAACACCGGGGAGCTGTTTTTT.

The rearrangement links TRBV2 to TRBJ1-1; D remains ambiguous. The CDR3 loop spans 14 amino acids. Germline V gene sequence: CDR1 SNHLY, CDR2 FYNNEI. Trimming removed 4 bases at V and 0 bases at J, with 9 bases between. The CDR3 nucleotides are TGTGCCAGCAGTGGTGACACGGTGAACACTGAAGCTTTCTTT. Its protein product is CASSGDTVNTEAFF.

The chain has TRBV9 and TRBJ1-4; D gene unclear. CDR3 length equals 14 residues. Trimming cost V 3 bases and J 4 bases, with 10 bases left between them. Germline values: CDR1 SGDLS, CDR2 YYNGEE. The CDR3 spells CASSGDGDNEKLFF. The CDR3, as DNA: TGTGCCAGCAGCGGCGACGGAGATAATGAAAAACTGTTTTTT.

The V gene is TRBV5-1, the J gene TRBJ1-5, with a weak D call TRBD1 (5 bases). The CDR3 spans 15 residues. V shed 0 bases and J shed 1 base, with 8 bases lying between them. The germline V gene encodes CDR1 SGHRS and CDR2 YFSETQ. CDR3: CASSLVGESNQPQHF. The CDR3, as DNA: TGCGCCAGCAGCTTGGTAGGGGAAAGCAATCAGCCCCAGCATTTT.

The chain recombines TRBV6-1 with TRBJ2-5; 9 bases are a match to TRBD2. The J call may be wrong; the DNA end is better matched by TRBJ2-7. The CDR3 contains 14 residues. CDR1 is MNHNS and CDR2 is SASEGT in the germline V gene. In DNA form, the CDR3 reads TGTGCCAGCACTTCGGGACTAGCCAACTACGAGCAGTACTTC. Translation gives CASTSGLANYEQYF.

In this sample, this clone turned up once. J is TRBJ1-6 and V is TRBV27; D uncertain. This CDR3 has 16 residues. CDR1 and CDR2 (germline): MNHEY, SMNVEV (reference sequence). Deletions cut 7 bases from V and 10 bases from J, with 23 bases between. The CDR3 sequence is CASTDVAFLGGSPLHF. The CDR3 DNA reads TGTGCCAGCACCGACGTCGCTTTCCTCGGTGGGTCACCCCTCCACTTT.

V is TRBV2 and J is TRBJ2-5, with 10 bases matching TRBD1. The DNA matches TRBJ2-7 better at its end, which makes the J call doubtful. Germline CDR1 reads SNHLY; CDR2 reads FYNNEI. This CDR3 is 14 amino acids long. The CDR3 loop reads CASTKDRGFHEQYF. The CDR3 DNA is TGTGCCAGCACCAAGGACAGGGGGTTTCACGAGCAGTACTTC.

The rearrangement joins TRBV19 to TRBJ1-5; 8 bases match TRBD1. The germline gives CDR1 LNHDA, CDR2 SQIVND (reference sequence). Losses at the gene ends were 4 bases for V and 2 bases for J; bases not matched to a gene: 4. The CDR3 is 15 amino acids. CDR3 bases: TGTGCCAGTAGTACCGACAGGGGTGGCAATCAGCCCCAGCATTTT. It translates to CASSTDRGGNQPQHF.

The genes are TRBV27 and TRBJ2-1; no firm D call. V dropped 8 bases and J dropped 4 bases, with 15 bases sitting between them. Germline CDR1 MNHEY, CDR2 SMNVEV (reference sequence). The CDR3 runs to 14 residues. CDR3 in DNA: TGTGCCAGCGGCGCACATGAAGGTTACAATGAGCAGTTCTTC. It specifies CASGAHEGYNEQFF.

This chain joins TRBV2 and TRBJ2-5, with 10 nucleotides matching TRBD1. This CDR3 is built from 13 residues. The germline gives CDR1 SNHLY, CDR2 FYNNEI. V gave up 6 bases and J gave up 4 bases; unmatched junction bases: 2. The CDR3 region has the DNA TGTGCCAGCAGCCGGACAGGGGGAGAGACCCAGTACTTC. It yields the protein CASSRTGGETQYF.

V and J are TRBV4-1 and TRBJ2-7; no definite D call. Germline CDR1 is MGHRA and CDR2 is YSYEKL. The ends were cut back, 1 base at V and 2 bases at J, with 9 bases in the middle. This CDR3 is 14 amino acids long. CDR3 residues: CASSQGLETYEQYF. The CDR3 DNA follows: TGCGCCAGCAGCCAAGGTCTGGAAACCTACGAGCAGTACTTC.

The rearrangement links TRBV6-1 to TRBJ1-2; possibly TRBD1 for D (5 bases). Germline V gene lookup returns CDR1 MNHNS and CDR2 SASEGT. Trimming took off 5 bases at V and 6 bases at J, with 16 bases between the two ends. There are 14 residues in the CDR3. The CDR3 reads CASSLSQVLDGYTF. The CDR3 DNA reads TGTGCCAGCAGTTTATCACAGGTCCTCGATGGCTACACCTTC.

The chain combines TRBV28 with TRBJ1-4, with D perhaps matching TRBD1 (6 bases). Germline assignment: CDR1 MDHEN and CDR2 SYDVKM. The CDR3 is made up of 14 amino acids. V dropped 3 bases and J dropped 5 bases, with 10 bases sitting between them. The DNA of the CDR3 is TGTGCCAGCAGTTTTTCAGGGGTCAATGAAAAACTGTTTTTT. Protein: CASSFSGVNEKLFF.

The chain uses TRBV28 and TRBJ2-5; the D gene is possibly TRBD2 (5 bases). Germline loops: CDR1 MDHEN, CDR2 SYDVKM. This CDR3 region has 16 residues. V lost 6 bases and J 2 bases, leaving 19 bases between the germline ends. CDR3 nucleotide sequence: TGTGCCAGCAGCAACCGTCGAGGGCCCGATCAAGAGACCCAGTACTTC. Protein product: CASSNRRGPDQETQYF.

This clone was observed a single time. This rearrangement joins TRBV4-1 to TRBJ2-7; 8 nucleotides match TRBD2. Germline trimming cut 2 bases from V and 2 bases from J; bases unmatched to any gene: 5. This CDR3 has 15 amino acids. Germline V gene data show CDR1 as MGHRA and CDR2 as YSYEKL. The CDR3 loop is CASSQPSGRAYEQYF. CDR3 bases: TGCGCCAGCAGCCAACCTAGCGGGCGCGCCTACGAGCAGTACTTC.

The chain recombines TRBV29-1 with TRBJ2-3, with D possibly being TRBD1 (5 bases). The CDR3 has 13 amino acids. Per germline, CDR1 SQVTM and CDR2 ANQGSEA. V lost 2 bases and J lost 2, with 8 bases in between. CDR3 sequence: CSVERQYTDTQYF. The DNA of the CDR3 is TGCAGCGTTGAAAGACAGTACACAGATACGCAGTATTTT.

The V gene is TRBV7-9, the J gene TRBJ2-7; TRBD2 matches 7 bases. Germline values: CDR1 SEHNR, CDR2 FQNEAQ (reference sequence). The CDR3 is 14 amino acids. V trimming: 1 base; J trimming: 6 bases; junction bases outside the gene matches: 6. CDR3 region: CASSLGAGAPEQYF. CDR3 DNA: TGTGCCAGCAGCTTAGGTGCGGGAGCCCCCGAGCAGTACTTC.

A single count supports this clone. The CDR3 nucleotides read TGTGCCAGCAGCCAAGGGTACGGGACAAGCACAGATACGCAGTATTTT. Residues: CASSQGYGTSTDTQYF. The chain has TRBV14 and TRBJ2-3; tentative D call: TRBD1 (6 bases). V was trimmed by 1 base and J by 0 bases, leaving 11 bases between them. Germline lookup yields CDR1 SGHDN and CDR2 FVKESK. The CDR3 sequence is 16 residues long.

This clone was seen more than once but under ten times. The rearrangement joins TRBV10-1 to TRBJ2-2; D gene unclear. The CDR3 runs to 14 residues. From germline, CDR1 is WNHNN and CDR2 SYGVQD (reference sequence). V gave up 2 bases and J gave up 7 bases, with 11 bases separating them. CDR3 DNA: TGCGCCAGCAGTGAGCCTGGGTTCGGCGGGGAGCTGTTTTTT. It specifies CASSEPGFGGELFF.

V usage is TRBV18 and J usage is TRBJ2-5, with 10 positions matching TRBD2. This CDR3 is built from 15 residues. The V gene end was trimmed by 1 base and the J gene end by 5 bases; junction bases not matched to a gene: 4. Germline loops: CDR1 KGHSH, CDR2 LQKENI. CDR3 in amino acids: CASSPQREGSETQYF. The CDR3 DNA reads TGTGCCAGCTCACCACAGCGGGAGGGCTCCGAGACCCAGTACTTC. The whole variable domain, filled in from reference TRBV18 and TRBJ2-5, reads NAGVMQNPRHLVRRRGQEARLRCSPMKGHSHVYWYRQLPEEGLKFMVYLQKENIIDESGMPKERFSAEFPKEGPSILRIQQVVRGDSAAYFCASSPQREGSETQYFGPGTRLLVL.

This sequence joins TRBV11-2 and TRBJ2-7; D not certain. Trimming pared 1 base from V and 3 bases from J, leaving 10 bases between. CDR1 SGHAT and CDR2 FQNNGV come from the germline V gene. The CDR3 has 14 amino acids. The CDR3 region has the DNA TGTGCCAGCAGCTTAGGGGCCCTTTACTACGAGCAGTACTTC. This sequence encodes CASSLGALYYEQYF.

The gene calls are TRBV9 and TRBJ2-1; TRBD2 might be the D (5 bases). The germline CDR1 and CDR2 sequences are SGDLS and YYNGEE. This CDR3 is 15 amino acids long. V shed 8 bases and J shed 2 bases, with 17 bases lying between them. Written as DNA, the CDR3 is TGTGCCAGACGAGGGCGTACTACCCCCTACAATGAGCAGTTCTTC. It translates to CARRGRTTPYNEQFF. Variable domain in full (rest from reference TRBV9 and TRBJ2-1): DSGVTQTPKHLITATGQRVTLRCSPRSGDLSVYWYQQSLDQGLQFLIQYYNGEERAKGNILERFSAQQFPDLHSELNLSSLELGDSALYFCARRGRTTPYNEQFFGPGTRLTVL.

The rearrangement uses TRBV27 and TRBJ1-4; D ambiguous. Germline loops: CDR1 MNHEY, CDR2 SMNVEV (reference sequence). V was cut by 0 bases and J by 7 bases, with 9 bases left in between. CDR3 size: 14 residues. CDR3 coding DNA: TGTGCCAGCAGTTTATCGTGGCGGGTTGAAAAACTGTTTTTT. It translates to CASSLSWRVEKLFF.

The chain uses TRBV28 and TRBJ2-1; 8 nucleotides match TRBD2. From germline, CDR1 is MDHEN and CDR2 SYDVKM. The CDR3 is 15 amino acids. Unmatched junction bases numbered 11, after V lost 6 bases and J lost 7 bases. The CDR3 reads CASSPPGLGPNEQFF. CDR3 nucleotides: TGTGCCAGCAGCCCTCCGGGACTAGGGCCTAATGAGCAGTTCTTC. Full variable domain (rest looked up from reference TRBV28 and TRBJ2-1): DVKVTQSSRYLVKRTGEKVFLECVQDMDHENMFWYRQDPGLGLRLIYFSYDVKMKEKGDIPEGYSVSREKKERFSLILESASTNQTSMYLCASSPPGLGPNEQFFGPGTRLTVL.